One and the same sample provided the 21 T cell receptor beta chains below, sequenced in a study of T cell repertoires in cytomegalovirus infection. Antigen specificity for these receptors is unknown. MiXCR, applied by TCRdb to the reads, yields one record per CDR3 protein. The repertoire holds 450,000 to 600,000 distinct CDR3 sequences, with about 33% as singletons. The sample was cultured PBMCs, taken from culture after CMV antigen stimulation. The receptors were gathered from a human donor in good health (CMV status not recorded). Some clones in this sample may be carry-over from other donors' samples.

This clonotype showed up just a few times. V and J are TRBV28 and TRBJ1-4; D remains ambiguous. CDR3 length equals 12 residues. The V and J ends lost 7 bases and 5 bases respectively, with 8 bases between them. CDR1 is MDHEN, CDR2 SYDVKM, per germline. CDR3 coding DNA: TGTGCCAGCACGGTTGGAAATGAAAAACTGTTTTTT. Translating it yields CASTVGNEKLFF.

This clonotype was detected many times. The chain links TRBV10-3 to TRBJ1-5; D is unclear. There are 13 residues in the CDR3. Germline V gene sequence: CDR1 ENHRY, CDR2 SYGVKD. V was shortened by 4 bases and J by 5 bases, with 9 bases between the two germline ends. Written as DNA, the CDR3 is TGTGCCATCAGTGGTGAGGGAGATCAGCCCCAGCATTTT. The encoded protein is CAISGEGDQPQHF.

This clonotype was seen a single time. CDR3 residues: CASSSSPRRERKYEQYF. The CDR3 DNA sequence: TGTGCCAGCAGTTCCTCCCCCAGGCGGGAGCGGAAGTACGAGCAGTACTTC. The chain joins TRBV28 to TRBJ2-7; 7 bases line up with TRBD2. Germline trimming cut 4 bases from V and 4 bases from J; bases unmatched to any gene: 16. This CDR3 comprises 17 residues. The germline V gene encodes CDR1 MDHEN and CDR2 SYDVKM.

The chain employs TRBV29-1 and TRBJ1-1; D might be TRBD1 (6 bases). Germline CDR1 SQVTM, CDR2 ANQGSEA. Trimming removed 6 bases at V and 1 base at J, with 12 bases between. The CDR3 has 13 amino acids. The CDR3 loop reads CSVARDKNTEAFF. As DNA, the CDR3 is TGCAGCGTCGCCCGGGACAAGAACACTGAAGCTTTCTTT.

This rearrangement joins TRBV20-1 to TRBJ2-1, with 14 positions matching TRBD2. CDR1 and CDR2 from the germline V gene are DFQATT and SNEGSKA (reference sequence). The V and J ends lost 8 bases and 5 bases, in that order; junction bases with no gene match: 17. This CDR3 is 18 amino acids long. The CDR3 region is CSIPTGTSGSFPHNEQFF. The CDR3 DNA sequence: TGCAGTATCCCCACCGGGACTAGCGGGAGTTTCCCTCACAATGAGCAGTTCTTC.

The CDR3 is CASSFTNRPGTGRTDTQYF. CDR3 bases: TGTGCCAGCAGCTTCACCAACCGACCCGGGACAGGGCGAACAGATACGCAGTATTTT. The gene calls are TRBV9 and TRBJ2-3; TRBD1 agrees at 9 bases. Germline V gene lookup returns CDR1 SGDLS and CDR2 YYNGEE. The CDR3 is made up of 19 amino acids. After removal of 4 bases from V and 3 bases from J, the junction contained 18 bases not matched to a gene.

This clonotype came up a few times. This sequence joins TRBV28 and TRBJ1-5; D remains unclear. The V gene lost 7 bases and the J gene lost 1 base, with 11 bases spanning the gap. The CDR3 sequence is 14 residues long. CDR1 and CDR2 from the germline V gene are MDHEN and SYDVKM. This chain's CDR3 is CASTIVSSNQPQHF. DNA of the CDR3: TGTGCCAGCACAATCGTATCAAGCAATCAGCCCCAGCATTTT.

This clonotype was picked up a small number of times. V is TRBV3-1 and J is TRBJ2-1, with 10 bases matching TRBD2. J gave up 2 bases and V 3 bases, and 4 bases lay outside the gene matches. This CDR3 has 16 residues. Germline CDR1 and CDR2: LGHDT and YNNKEL (reference sequence). The CDR3 DNA reads TGTGCCAGCAGCCATGTTAGCGGGAGGCCCTACAATGAGCAGTTCTTC. This sequence encodes CASSHVSGRPYNEQFF.

In this sample, this clonotype turned up many times. The chain links TRBV12-3 or TRBV12-4 to TRBJ2-3; possible D gene TRBD2, 5 bases. The CDR3 runs to 14 residues. V shed 5 bases and J shed 12 bases, with 21 bases lying between them. Here the CDR3 reads CASSPAVGSLAQYF. The CDR3 DNA reads TGTGCCAGCAGTCCGGCCGTGGGGAGCTTGGCACAGTATTTT.

The chain links TRBV14 to TRBJ1-6, with TRBD1 identical over 7 bases. Germline V gene lookup returns CDR1 SGHDN and CDR2 FVKESK. V was pared by 3 bases and J by 0 bases, with 2 bases of the junction left unmatched. CDR3 size: 16 residues. CDR3 sequence: CASSHRTGSYNSPLHF. The CDR3 DNA follows: TGTGCCAGCAGCCATCGGACAGGCTCCTATAATTCACCCCTCCACTTT.

In its sample, this clonotype was seen a few times. This chain joins TRBV4-3 and TRBJ2-7; D could derive from TRBD1 or TRBD2 (5 bases each). The V end lost 0 bases, the J end lost 3 bases, and 9 bases lay between the germline ends. Per germline, CDR1 LGHNA and CDR2 YSLEER. The CDR3 extends over 14 amino acids. The CDR3 DNA sequence: TGCGCCAGCAGCCAAGAGGGGGATGACTACGAGCAGTACGTC. Its protein product is CASSQEGDDYEQYV.

A few counts support this clonotype. The V call is TRBV7-2, the J call TRBJ2-3; possible D gene TRBD2, 6 bases. This CDR3 region has 14 residues. V shed 4 bases and J shed 8 bases, with 16 bases lying between them. Per germline, CDR1 SGHTA and CDR2 FQGNSA. The CDR3 spells CASSSWTGDFTQYF. DNA of the CDR3: TGTGCCAGCAGCTCTTGGACGGGGGATTTTACGCAGTATTTT.

The rearrangement uses TRBV7-3 and TRBJ2-7, with D tentatively TRBD2 (5 bases). The ends were cut back, 5 bases at V and 6 bases at J, with 17 bases in the middle. Germline loops: CDR1 SGHTA, CDR2 FQGTGA. The CDR3 totals 14 residues. The CDR3 here is CASSPAGGTAEQYF. In DNA, the CDR3 is TGTGCCAGCAGCCCCGCGGGCGGAACAGCCGAGCAGTACTTC.

This sequence joins TRBV14 and TRBJ2-5; a possible D gene is TRBD1 (6 bases). Germline CDR1 SGHDN, CDR2 FVKESK. Trimming removed 1 base from V and 2 bases from J, with 14 bases in between. The CDR3 is 16 amino acids. In DNA form, the CDR3 reads TGTGCCAGCAGCCAAGCGACAGGTTCAAGACAAGAGACCCAGTACTTC. This codes for CASSQATGSRQETQYF. Complete variable domain (other parts from reference TRBV14 and TRBJ2-5): EAGVTQFPSHSVIEKGQTVTLRCDPISGHDNLYWYRRVMGKEIKFLLHFVKESKQDESGMPNNRFLAERTGGTYSTLKVQPAELEDSGVYFCASSQATGSRQETQYFGPGTRLLVL.

The J gene is TRBJ1-1, the V gene TRBV19; D is undetermined. CDR1 and CDR2 from the germline V gene are LNHDA and SQIVND (reference sequence). The CDR3 has 12 residues. V was cut by 6 bases and J by 5 bases, with 10 bases left in between. The CDR3 bases are TGTGCCAGTAGCGCCGGAGGAACTGAAGCTTTCTTT. It translates to CASSAGGTEAFF.

The chain is built from TRBV11-2 and TRBJ2-5; 10 bases match TRBD2. Germline V lookup: CDR1 SGHAT, CDR2 FQNNGV. V shed 5 bases and J 5 bases; nucleotides not matched to a gene: 11. The CDR3 covers 16 residues. The CDR3 loop reads CASSMTSGREHETQYF. In DNA form, the CDR3 reads TGTGCCAGCAGCATGACCAGCGGGAGGGAACACGAGACCCAGTACTTC.

This clonotype occurred many times. CDR3 sequence: CASSLGRTSGTEQFF. The CDR3 nucleotides read TGTGCCAGCAGCTTAGGACGGACTAGCGGGACTGAGCAGTTCTTC. This rearrangement joins TRBV7-2 to TRBJ2-1; 12 bases line up with TRBD2. The CDR3 loop spans 15 amino acids. Germline CDR1 reads SGHTA; CDR2 reads FQGNSA. With 1 base clipped from V and 9 bases from J, the junction kept 4 bases outside the gene matches.

This clonotype has just a few counts. The genes are TRBV7-2 and TRBJ2-7, with TRBD2 matching 8 bases. Germline V gives CDR1 SGHTA, CDR2 FQGNSA. V shed 2 bases and J 3 bases; nucleotides not matched to a gene: 6. The CDR3 has 15 amino acids. The CDR3 loop reads CASSLRLAGFYEQYF. In DNA form, the CDR3 reads TGTGCCAGCAGCTTACGCCTAGCGGGTTTCTACGAGCAGTACTTC. Using reference TRBV7-2 and TRBJ2-7 for the parts outside the CDR3, the full variable domain is GAGVSQSPSNKVTEKGKDVELRCDPISGHTALYWYRQSLGQGLEFLIYFQGNSAPDKSGLPSDRFSAERTGGSVSTLTIQRTQQEDSAVYLCASSLRLAGFYEQYFGPGTRLTVT.

The gene calls are TRBV11-2 and TRBJ2-3; D is undetermined. Germline CDR1 reads SGHAT; CDR2 reads FQNNGV. The CDR3 totals 16 residues. V was clipped by 5 bases and J by 2 bases, with 17 bases between them. CDR3 bases: TGTGCCAGCAGCCCTTTTGGGATCGGGCTCACAGATACGCAGTATTTT. Translation gives CASSPFGIGLTDTQYF.

The chain uses TRBV10-1 and TRBJ2-1, with no clear D. This CDR3 is 13 amino acids long. Deletions cut 0 bases from V and 6 bases from J, with 6 bases between. Germline V gene sequence: CDR1 WNHNN, CDR2 SYGVQD (reference sequence). In DNA form, the CDR3 reads TGCGCCAGCAGTGAGTCGGACGTCAATGAGCAGTTCTTC. This codes for CASSESDVNEQFF.

The chain couples TRBV6-2 or TRBV6-3 to TRBJ1-5, with 9 bases aligning to TRBD1. The CDR3 is 16 amino acids. CDR1 and CDR2 from the germline V gene are MNHEY and SVGEGT. V lost 0 bases and J lost 7; bases outside the gene matches: 7. The CDR3 loop reads CASSYSYRGRGQPQHF. The CDR3 DNA reads TGTGCCAGCAGTTACTCCTACAGGGGGCGCGGGCAGCCCCAGCATTTT.